This paragraph reports one T cell receptor (beta chain). Its target antigen remains unknown. Base qualities are not provided; no much larger clone lies one nucleotide away. Blood samples were collected up to 4 times in the first month after transplant and then at least monthly when available. This entry belongs to a study of graft-versus-host responses after intestinal transplantation (dated by TCRdb to the early 2020s). Context from the whole study: The transplants that recipients got were multivisceral, liver-intestinal, or isolated intestinal. Alloreactive clones were identified by sequencing pre-transplant mixed lymphocyte reaction products and comparing them with unstimulated pre-transplant donor and recipient T cells. Samples from a few later patients were sequenced in-house on an Illumina MiSeq with MiXCR processing rather than by the commercial service. A peak of at least 4% donor T cells among recipient peripheral blood mononuclear cells was the definition used for donor T cell macrochimerism. Bulk TCR-beta CDR3 sequencing was used to track graft-versus-host and host-versus-graft alloreactive T cell clones in the graft, circulation and bone marrow after intestinal transplantation. Anti-thymocyte globulin induction was given to all recipients, followed by maintenance tacrolimus and steroids for 3 to 4 years. Of the roughly 25 intestinal transplant recipients enrolled in the cohort, one of whom was a retransplant, 3 patients without pretransplant specimens were excluded. What the research found in general, with its limitations: In the allografts of patients with donor T cell macrochimerism, GvH to HvG T cell clonal ratios were high. Conclusions were limited by the relatively low number and heterogeneity of intestinal transplant patients. Peak levels of circulating GvH clones were associated with declines in HvG clones early after transplant. GvH clones were detected in recipient bone marrow, and some appeared earlier in ileal mucosa or blood, consistent with an intestinal mucosal origin.

Preparation of the library involved the immunoSEQ multiplex PCR assay. For most patients, genomic DNA was subjected to high-throughput TCR-beta CDR3 sequencing by Adaptive Biotechnologies. As for the authors' bioinformatics: TCR sequencing data were retrieved from Adaptive's ImmunoSEQ software for more than 15 patients, whereas a few other patients were processed with MiXCR and VDJtools. Because the origin of CDR3 nucleotide sequences shared between donor and recipient could not be assigned, those sequences were removed. To count as alloreactive, a clone needed at least 2-fold expansion over unstimulated cells and a minimum CFSE-low frequency of 0.002% (template counts) or 0.001% (read counts). A clone was considered mappable if detected in the sequenced pre-transplant spleen, lymph node, or MLR CFSE-low populations of the donor or recipient. Cumulative frequency of alloreactive clones was calculated as a percentage of all sequences weighted by copy number. Drawn from immuneACCESS, this table holds only the in-frame rearrangements with V and J called that TCRdb kept. Clones are partly lost; checked studies trace under half to an unresolved V gene and leave the rest unexplained. The V and J calls and the clone size are those of that table, but D and trimming were determined from the DNA. The sample table contains approximately 24,000 clones; only one count was recorded for more than 90% of them. The ten biggest clones cover roughly 0.89% of the sample.

Looking up the germline V gene (reference sequence) yields CDR1 GTSNPN and CDR2 SVGIG. Trimming removed 1 base from V and 3 bases from J, leaving 13 bases between the germline ends. The CDR3 measures 14 amino acids from cysteine to phenylalanine. Only the CDR3 region is kept as DNA, spanning 42 bases read in frame from base 1. The receptor comes from a human patient who received an intestinal transplant, so some T cells may come from the graft donor. The V and J segments used are TRBV30 and TRBJ2-7; the D gene is perhaps TRBD1, on 6 matching bases. The sample here was PBMCs, taken around 29 days after intestinal transplant. The CDR3 loop reads CAWSDPSQGYEQYF. The bases are TGTGCCTGGAGTGACCCCTCACAGGGCTACGAGCAGTACTTC.